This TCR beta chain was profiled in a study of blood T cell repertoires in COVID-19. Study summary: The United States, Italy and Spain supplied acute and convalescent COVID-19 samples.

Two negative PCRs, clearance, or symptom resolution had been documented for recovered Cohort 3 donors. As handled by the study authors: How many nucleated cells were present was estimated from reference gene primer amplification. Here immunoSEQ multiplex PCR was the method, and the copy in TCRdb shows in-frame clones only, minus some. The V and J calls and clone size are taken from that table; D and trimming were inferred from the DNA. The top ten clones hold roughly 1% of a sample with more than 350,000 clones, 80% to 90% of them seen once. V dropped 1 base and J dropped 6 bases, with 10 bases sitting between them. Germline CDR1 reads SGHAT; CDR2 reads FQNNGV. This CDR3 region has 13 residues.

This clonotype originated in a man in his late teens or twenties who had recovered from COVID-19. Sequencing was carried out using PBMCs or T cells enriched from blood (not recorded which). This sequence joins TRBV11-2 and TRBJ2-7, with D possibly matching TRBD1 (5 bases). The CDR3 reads CASSLGYRGEQYF. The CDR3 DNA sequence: TGTGCCAGCAGCTTAGGGTATAGGGGCGAGCAGTACTTC.